Reported below is one TCR beta chain. Antigen specificity is unknown. Specified treatment: oral pan-JAK inhibitor, 5-10 mg twice daily. Peripheral blood, together with lesional scalp punch biopsies, was collected from alopecia areata patients. After isolation, RNA underwent reverse transcription to generate cDNA as the sequencing template. Sequencing used immunoSEQ multiplex PCR; TCRdb keeps in-frame clones, though not all of them. The table includes roughly 280,000 clones, roughly 63% detected once. The sample is drawn from a study of CD8+ T cells in alopecia areata. Study overall: Each of the treated patients was given oral tofacitinib, 5 to 10 mg twice daily, for moderate-to-severe alopecia areata.

General study findings and limits: There were many expanded lesional clones persisting in scalp and blood during tofacitinib.

The source was CD4+ T cells sorted from blood, collected at approximately week 52, from a patient treated with tofacitinib. The clonotype comes from a human donor with alopecia areata.

CDR3 sequence reads: CASSLGWDRETQYF. In DNA form, the CDR3 reads TGTGCCAGCAGCTTAGGGTGGGACAGAGAGACCCAGTACTTC. The chain uses TRBV7-2 and TRBJ2-5; TRBD1 matches at 7 bases. Germline V lookup: CDR1 SGHTA, CDR2 FQGNSA. Trimming at V came to 1 base and at J to 4 bases, leaving 3 bases not matched to a gene. The CDR3 loop spans 14 amino acids. Variable domain in full (rest from reference TRBV7-2 and TRBJ2-5): GAGVSQSPSNKVTEKGKDVELRCDPISGHTALYWYRQSLGQGLEFLIYFQGNSAPDKSGLPSDRFSAERTGGSVSTLTIQRTQQEDSAVYLCASSLGWDRETQYFGPGTRLLVL.